These 27 T cell receptor beta chains originate from one sample sequenced in a study of blood T cells in healthy people across ages. For the second PCR, which ran for roughly 7 to 11 cycles, a sample-barcoded 5' primer and a J-beta primer mix were used. TCRdb re-called the 5' RACE reads through MiXCR, storing one row per CDR3 protein. The table includes some 550,000 distinct CDR3 sequences, roughly 48% detected once. Source material: blood. Source of these receptors: an older man in good health.

This clonotype was recorded a few times. The chain employs TRBV5-1 and TRBJ1-1, with a tentative D call TRBD1 (6 bases). CDR1 SGHRS and CDR2 YFSETQ come from the germline V gene. V was cut by 1 base and J by 3 bases, with 16 bases left in between. This CDR3 is 16 amino acids long. DNA for the CDR3: TGCGCCAGCAGCTTGAACGGCGGGGGCTGGGACACTGAAGCTTTCTTT. Amino acids: CASSLNGGGWDTEAFF.

This clonotype was seen ten or more times. This chain links TRBV6-5 with TRBJ2-5, with 10 bases matching TRBD2. The trim removed 9 bases at V and 2 bases at J, leaving 6 bases unmatched. Germline V CDR1 and CDR2: MNHEY, SVGAGI. The CDR3 has 14 amino acids. For the CDR3, the DNA is TGTGCCAGTCAGCTAGCGGGAGTACAAGAGACCCAGTACTTC. Protein: CASQLAGVQETQYF.

V gene TRBV29-1 combines with J gene TRBJ2-3; 8 bases match TRBD2. CDR3 length equals 14 residues. In germline, CDR1 is SQVTM, CDR2 ANQGSEA. V trimming: 3 bases; J trimming: 4 bases; junction bases outside the gene matches: 6. In DNA form, the CDR3 reads TGCAGCGTTGAGGGCGGGAGGAGACCAGATACGCAGTATTTT. As protein: CSVEGGRRPDTQYF.

This clonotype was counted ten times or more. DNA for the CDR3: TGTGCCAGCAGTTACTCGAGCAGGAGCTCCTACAATGAGCAGTTCTTC. Encoded protein: CASSYSSRSSYNEQFF. J is TRBJ2-1 and V is TRBV6-6; D uncertain. Germline V gene sequence: CDR1 MNHNY, CDR2 SVGAGI (reference sequence). The V end lost 0 bases, the J end lost 0 bases, and 9 bases lay between the germline ends. This CDR3 region has 16 residues.

The chain couples TRBV27 to TRBJ2-1, with 8 bases matching TRBD2. Germline trimming cut 3 bases from V and 5 bases from J; bases unmatched to any gene: 6. This CDR3 spans 15 amino acids. Germline-derived CDR1 and CDR2 are MNHEY and SMNVEV (reference sequence). The CDR3 reads CASSFLRGGDNEQFF. For the CDR3, the DNA is TGTGCCAGCAGTTTTCTCCGGGGGGGGGACAATGAGCAGTTCTTC.

This clonotype was seen only a few times. CDR3 nucleotide sequence: TGCAGTGCTAGCGCCGGGACTAGCGCCTACAATGAGCAGTTCTTC. Translating it yields CSASAGTSAYNEQFF. The rearrangement uses TRBV20-1 and TRBJ2-1, with 10 bases that match TRBD2. This CDR3 is 15 amino acids long. V shed 3 bases, J shed 2 bases, and the junction held 4 bases outside the gene matches. Germline V gene lookup returns CDR1 DFQATT and CDR2 SNEGSKA (reference sequence).

This clonotype was counted a few times. This chain links TRBV7-6 with TRBJ1-4; 8 positions match TRBD1. CDR3 size: 15 residues. J lost 4 bases, V lost 1 base, and 2 bases had no gene match. CDR1 and CDR2 from the germline V gene are SGHVS and FNYEAQ. In nucleotides, the CDR3 is TGTGCCAGCAGCTTAGGGACAGGGAATAATGAAAAACTGTTTTTT. Translated: CASSLGTGNNEKLFF.

The chain recombines TRBV25-1 with TRBJ2-1; D possibly uses TRBD1 or TRBD2 (5 bases each). Trimming shortened V by 2 bases and J by 10 bases, and 18 bases separated the two germline ends. Germline values: CDR1 MGHDK, CDR2 SYGVNS. The CDR3 is 15 amino acids. The DNA of the CDR3 is TGTGCCAGCAGTGAACCCGGGGCCCAGGGACCCGAGCAGTTCTTC. Translation gives CASSEPGAQGPEQFF.

The J gene is TRBJ2-3, the V gene TRBV28, with unresolved D. The CDR3 runs 12 residues. CDR1 is MDHEN, CDR2 SYDVKM, per germline. The V end lost 10 bases, the J end lost 6 bases, and 14 bases lay between the germline ends. The CDR3 here is CANSPYRDTQYF. Here the CDR3 DNA reads TGTGCCAACAGCCCATATAGGGATACGCAGTATTTT.

CDR3 region: CASSAGLAGAYEQYF. The DNA of the CDR3 is TGTGCCAGCAGTGCCGGACTAGCGGGAGCCTACGAGCAGTACTTC. The chain uses TRBV12-3 or TRBV12-4 and TRBJ2-7, with 13 nucleotides matching TRBD2. V shed 5 bases, J shed 2 bases, and the junction held 3 bases outside the gene matches. The CDR3 loop spans 15 amino acids.

This sequence joins TRBV11-1 and TRBJ2-1; 9 bases match TRBD1. Germline V gene sequence: CDR1 SGHAT, CDR2 FQDESV (reference sequence). V trimming: 5 bases; J trimming: 7 bases; junction bases outside the gene matches: 15. The CDR3 is 17 residues long. The CDR3 coding sequence is TGTGCCAGCAGCCGCAGCCGGCCGGGACAGGGTATTAATGAGCAGTTCTTC. Protein product: CASSRSRPGQGINEQFF.

The chain joins TRBV3-1 to TRBJ2-3, with 12 bases fitting TRBD2. J was trimmed by 7 bases and V by 3 bases; bases with no gene match: 2. This CDR3 has 14 amino acids. Germline V gives CDR1 LGHDT, CDR2 YNNKEL (reference sequence). The CDR3 here is CASSHGLAGNTQYF. For the CDR3, the DNA is TGTGCCAGCAGCCACGGACTAGCGGGAAATACGCAGTATTTT.

This chain joins TRBV3-1 and TRBJ2-5; D is possibly TRBD2 (6 bases). V shed 0 bases and J shed 5 bases, with 7 bases lying between them. This CDR3 has 13 residues. CDR1 is LGHDT and CDR2 is YNNKEL in the germline V gene (reference sequence). CDR3 coding DNA: TGTGCCAGCAGCCAAGATCGGGGGGAGACCCAGTACTTC. Its translation is CASSQDRGETQYF.

This rearrangement joins TRBV10-3 to TRBJ2-5; TRBD2 agrees at 11 bases. Germline CDR1 reads ENHRY; CDR2 reads SYGVKD. This CDR3 is 16 amino acids long. V shed 5 bases, J shed 0 bases, and the junction held 5 bases outside the gene matches. DNA of the CDR3: TGTGCCATCAGTCAAAGACTAGCGGGGTACCAAGAGACCCAGTACTTC. As protein: CAISQRLAGYQETQYF.

The CDR3 spells CASSVTGRTATQYF. The CDR3 DNA reads TGTGCCAGCAGTGTGACCGGGAGGACTGCTACGCAGTATTTT. V and J are TRBV6-4 and TRBJ2-3, with 7 nucleotides matching TRBD2. Germline assignment: CDR1 MRHNA and CDR2 SNTAGT. V trimming: 4 bases; J trimming: 8 bases; junction bases outside the gene matches: 9. There are 14 residues in the CDR3.

The chain employs TRBV6-6 and TRBJ2-3; the D gene could be TRBD1 or TRBD2 (5 bases each). The CDR3 runs 16 residues. The V end was cut by 5 bases, the J end by 4 bases, with 19 bases between. Germline loops: CDR1 MNHNY, CDR2 SVGAGI (reference sequence). CDR3: CASSPPSGAGSDTQYF. CDR3 DNA: TGTGCCAGCAGTCCTCCTTCCGGGGCAGGGTCAGATACGCAGTATTTT.

The V and J genes are TRBV27 and TRBJ1-4, with D maybe TRBD1 (5 bases). Germline CDR1 reads MNHEY; CDR2 reads SMNVEV (reference sequence). The CDR3 totals 13 residues. V was pared by 8 bases and J by 7 bases, with 14 bases between. CDR3 region: CASSRDGPEKLFF. The CDR3 nucleotides are TGTGCCAGCTCCCGGGACGGTCCTGAAAAACTGTTTTTT.

This clonotype was seen a handful of times. The CDR3 DNA reads TGCGCCAGCAGCCAATACGAGGGGGAGGGCTATGGCTACACCTTC. Protein: CASSQYEGEGYGYTF. This rearrangement joins TRBV4-1 to TRBJ1-2, with D tentatively TRBD1 (6 bases). The germline CDR1 and CDR2 sequences are MGHRA and YSYEKL. The CDR3 consists of 15 residues. The V gene lost 2 bases and the J gene lost 4 bases, with 14 bases spanning the gap.

The chain recombines TRBV11-3 with TRBJ2-3, with TRBD2 matching over 9 bases. V lost 2 bases, J lost 5 bases, and 5 bases stayed unmatched. This CDR3 is built from 15 residues. Germline-derived CDR1 and CDR2 are SGHNT and YENEEA. This CDR3 reads CASSLSAGGVDTQYF. The CDR3 region has the DNA TGTGCCAGCAGCTTATCGGCGGGAGGGGTAGATACGCAGTATTTT.

This clonotype was counted only a few times. This rearrangement joins TRBV27 to TRBJ2-3, with D maybe TRBD1 (6 bases). Germline V CDR1 and CDR2: MNHEY, SMNVEV (reference sequence). The CDR3 length is 17 residues. Trimming shortened V by 3 bases and J by 3 bases, and 19 bases separated the two germline ends. The CDR3 DNA is TGTGCCAGCAGTTTGGGTCCAGGGGCGTGGGAAACAGATACGCAGTATTTT. Encoded protein: CASSLGPGAWETDTQYF.

The chain uses TRBV7-2 and TRBJ2-3; D call uncertain. Germline CDR1 SGHTA, CDR2 FQGNSA. The CDR3 runs 15 residues. V gave up 0 bases and J gave up 3 bases, with 10 bases separating them. The CDR3 region is CASSLASFGTDTQYF. In DNA form, the CDR3 reads TGTGCCAGCAGCTTAGCGAGCTTCGGTACAGATACGCAGTATTTT.

A note on this clonotype: Germline and junction disagree at one end, which may indicate a read error. The chain recombines TRBV3-1 with TRBJ2-1, with D perhaps TRBD2 (7 bases). The CDR3 length is 16 residues. CDR1 and CDR2 (germline): LGHDT, YNNKEL (reference sequence). CDR3 sequence: CASSQVGAGAYNEQFF. For the CDR3, the DNA is TGTGCCAGCAGCCAAGTTGGGGCGGGGGCCTATAATGAGCAGTTCTTC.

This clonotype was counted a few times. The J gene is TRBJ1-5, the V gene TRBV7-3, with TRBD1 identical over 7 bases. Germline V CDR1 and CDR2: SGHTA, FQGTGA. V shed 6 bases and J 0 bases; nucleotides not matched to a gene: 5. This CDR3 is built from 15 residues. CDR3 coding DNA: TGTGCCAGCAGATATGACAGGGATAGCAATCAGCCCCAGCATTTT. It codes for CASRYDRDSNQPQHF.

A few counts support this clonotype. The chain uses TRBV20-1 and TRBJ2-5, with a possible D match to TRBD2 (6 bases). The length of the CDR3 is 13 residues. Per the germline V gene, CDR1 is DFQATT and CDR2 is SNEGSKA (reference sequence). V dropped 5 bases and J dropped 5 bases, with 15 bases sitting between them. Written as DNA, the CDR3 is TGCAGTGCTCTCCTCCCCGGAGGGGAGACCCAGTACTTC. As protein: CSALLPGGETQYF.

There are a few counts of this clonotype. This chain joins TRBV28 and TRBJ1-5; D may be TRBD1 (5 bases). There are 15 residues in the CDR3. Germline-derived CDR1 and CDR2 are MDHEN and SYDVKM. V was trimmed by 2 bases and J by 5 bases, leaving 13 bases between them. The CDR3 DNA sequence: TGTGCCAGCAGTTTAGGCCCAGGGTTACATCAGCCCCAGCATTTT. This translates into CASSLGPGLHQPQHF.

This clonotype was picked up a small number of times. CDR3 sequence: CASSQVVSFNEQYF. Here the CDR3 DNA reads TGTGCCAGCAGCCAAGTCGTGAGCTTCAATGAGCAGTACTTC. J is TRBJ2-1 and V is TRBV4-2, with D unclear. The better agreement between TRBJ2-7 and the DNA end casts doubt on the J call. This CDR3 has 14 amino acids. In germline, CDR1 is LGHNA, CDR2 YNFKEQ.

This chain joins TRBV7-2 and TRBJ2-3, with 14 bases that match TRBD2. V lost 2 bases, J lost 6 bases, and 4 bases stayed unmatched. Looked up from germline, CDR1 is SGHTA and CDR2 is FQGNSA. CDR3 length: 16 amino acids. Here the CDR3 reads CASSLMGLAGVDTQYF. In nucleotides, the CDR3 is TGTGCCAGCAGCTTAATGGGACTAGCGGGGGTGGATACGCAGTATTTT.